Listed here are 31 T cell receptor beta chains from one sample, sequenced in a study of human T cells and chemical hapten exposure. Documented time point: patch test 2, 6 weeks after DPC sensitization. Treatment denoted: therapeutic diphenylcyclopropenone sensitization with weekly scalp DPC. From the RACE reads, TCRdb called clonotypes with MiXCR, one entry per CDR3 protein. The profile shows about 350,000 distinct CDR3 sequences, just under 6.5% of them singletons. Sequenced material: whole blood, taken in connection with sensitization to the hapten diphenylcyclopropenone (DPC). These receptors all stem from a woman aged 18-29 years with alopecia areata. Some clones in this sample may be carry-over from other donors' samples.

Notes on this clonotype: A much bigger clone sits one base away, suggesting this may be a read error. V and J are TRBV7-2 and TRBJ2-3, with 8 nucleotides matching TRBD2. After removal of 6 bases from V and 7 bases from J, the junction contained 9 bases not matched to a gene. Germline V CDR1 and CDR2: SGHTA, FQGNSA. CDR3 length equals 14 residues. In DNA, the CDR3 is TGTGCCAGCAGACGGACTAGCAGGGAATATACGCAGTATTTT. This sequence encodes CASRRTSREYTQYF.

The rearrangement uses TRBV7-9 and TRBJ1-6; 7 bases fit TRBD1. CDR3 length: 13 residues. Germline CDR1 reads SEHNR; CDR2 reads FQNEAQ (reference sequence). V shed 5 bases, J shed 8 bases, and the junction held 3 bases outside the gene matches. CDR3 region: CASSRGTDSPLHF. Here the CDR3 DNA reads TGTGCCAGCAGCAGAGGGACAGATTCACCCCTCCACTTT.

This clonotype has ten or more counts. The CDR3 loop reads CASSNRVQETQYF. Written as DNA, the CDR3 is TGTGCCAGCAGCAACAGGGTTCAAGAGACCCAGTACTTC. This chain connects TRBV7-2 to TRBJ2-5; D might be TRBD1 (6 bases). The germline V gene has CDR1 SGHTA and CDR2 FQGNSA. CDR3 length: 13 residues. V was shortened by 5 bases and J by 2 bases, with 9 bases between the two germline ends.

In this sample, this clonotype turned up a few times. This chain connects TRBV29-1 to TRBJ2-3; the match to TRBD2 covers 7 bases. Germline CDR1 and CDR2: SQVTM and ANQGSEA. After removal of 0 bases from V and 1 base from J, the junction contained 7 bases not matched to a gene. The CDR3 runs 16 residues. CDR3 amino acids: CSVEDPERGGTDTQYF. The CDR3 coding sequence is TGCAGCGTTGAAGACCCGGAGCGGGGAGGCACAGATACGCAGTATTTT.

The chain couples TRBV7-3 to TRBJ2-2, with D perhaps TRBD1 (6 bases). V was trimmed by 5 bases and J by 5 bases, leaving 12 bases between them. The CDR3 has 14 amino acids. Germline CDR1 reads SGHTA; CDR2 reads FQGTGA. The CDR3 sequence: CASSEGGETGELFF. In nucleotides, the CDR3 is TGTGCCAGCAGCGAAGGGGGAGAGACCGGGGAGCTGTTTTTT. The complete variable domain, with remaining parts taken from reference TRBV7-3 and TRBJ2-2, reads GAGVSQTPSNKVTEKGKYVELRCDPISGHTALYWYRQSLGQGPEFLIYFQGTGAADDSGLPNDRFFAVRPEGSVSTLKIQRTERGDSAVYLCASSEGGETGELFFGEGSRLTVL.

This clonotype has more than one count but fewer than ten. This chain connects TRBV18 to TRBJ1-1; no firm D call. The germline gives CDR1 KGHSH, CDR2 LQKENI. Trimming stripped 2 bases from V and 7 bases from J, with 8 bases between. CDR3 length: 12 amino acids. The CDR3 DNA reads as TGTGCCAGCTCACCAGTTGACGGTGAAGCTTTCTTT. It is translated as CASSPVDGEAFF. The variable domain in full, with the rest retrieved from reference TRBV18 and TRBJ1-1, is NAGVMQNPRHLVRRRGQEARLRCSPMKGHSHVYWYRQLPEEGLKFMVYLQKENIIDESGMPKERFSAEFPKEGPSILRIQQVVRGDSAAYFCASSPVDGEAFFGQGTRLTVV.

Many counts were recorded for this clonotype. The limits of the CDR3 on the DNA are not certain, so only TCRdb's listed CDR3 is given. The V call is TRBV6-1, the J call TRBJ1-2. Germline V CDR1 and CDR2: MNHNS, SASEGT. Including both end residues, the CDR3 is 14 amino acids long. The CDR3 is CASSDILENYGYTF.

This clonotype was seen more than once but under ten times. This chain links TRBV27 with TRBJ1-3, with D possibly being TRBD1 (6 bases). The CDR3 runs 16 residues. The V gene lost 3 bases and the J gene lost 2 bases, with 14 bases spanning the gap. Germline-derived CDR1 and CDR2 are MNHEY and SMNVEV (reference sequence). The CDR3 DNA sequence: TGTGCCAGCAGTTTCACAAGCACAGGGCCTGGAAACACCATATATTTT. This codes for CASSFTSTGPGNTIYF.

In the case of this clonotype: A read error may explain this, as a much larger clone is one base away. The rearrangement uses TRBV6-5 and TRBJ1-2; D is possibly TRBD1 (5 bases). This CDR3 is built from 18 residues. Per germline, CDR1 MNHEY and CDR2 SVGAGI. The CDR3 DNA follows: TGTGCCAGCGGTTACTCGATTCGGACAAGGGAGGCTAACTATGGCTACACCTTC. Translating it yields CASGYSIRTREANYGYTF.

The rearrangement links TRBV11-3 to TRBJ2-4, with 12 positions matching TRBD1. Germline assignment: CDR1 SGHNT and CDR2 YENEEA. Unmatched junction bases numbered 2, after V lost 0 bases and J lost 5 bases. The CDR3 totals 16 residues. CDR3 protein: CASSLEGTGGENIQYF. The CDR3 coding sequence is TGTGCCAGCAGCTTAGAGGGGACAGGGGGCGAAAACATTCAGTACTTC.

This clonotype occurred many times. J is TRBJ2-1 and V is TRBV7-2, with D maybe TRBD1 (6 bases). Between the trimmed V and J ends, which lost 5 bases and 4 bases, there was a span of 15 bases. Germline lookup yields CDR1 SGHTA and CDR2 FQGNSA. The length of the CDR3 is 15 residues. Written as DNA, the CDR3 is TGTGCCAGCAGCCGAGGATCAGGACAGTACAATGAGCAGTTCTTC. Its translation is CASSRGSGQYNEQFF.

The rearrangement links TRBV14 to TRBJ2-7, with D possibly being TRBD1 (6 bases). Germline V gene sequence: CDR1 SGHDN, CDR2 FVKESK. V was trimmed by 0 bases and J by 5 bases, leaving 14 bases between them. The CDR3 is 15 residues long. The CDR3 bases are TGTGCCAGCAGCCAAGATAGGCAGGGGTGGAACGAGCAGTACTTC. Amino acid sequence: CASSQDRQGWNEQYF.

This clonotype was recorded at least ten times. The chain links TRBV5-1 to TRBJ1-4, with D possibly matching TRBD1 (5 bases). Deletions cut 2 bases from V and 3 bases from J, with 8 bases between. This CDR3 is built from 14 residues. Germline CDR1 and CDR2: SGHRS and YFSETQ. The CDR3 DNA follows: TGCGCCAGCAGCTTTGGGACGGCTAATGAAAAACTGTTTTTT. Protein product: CASSFGTANEKLFF.

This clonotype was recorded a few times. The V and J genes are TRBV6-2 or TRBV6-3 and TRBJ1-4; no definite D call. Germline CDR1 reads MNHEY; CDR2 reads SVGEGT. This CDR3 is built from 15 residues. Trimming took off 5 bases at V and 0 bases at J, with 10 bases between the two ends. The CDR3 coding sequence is TGTGCCAGCAGTCTGCGGACCACAACTAATGAAAAACTGTTTTTT. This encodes CASSLRTTTNEKLFF.

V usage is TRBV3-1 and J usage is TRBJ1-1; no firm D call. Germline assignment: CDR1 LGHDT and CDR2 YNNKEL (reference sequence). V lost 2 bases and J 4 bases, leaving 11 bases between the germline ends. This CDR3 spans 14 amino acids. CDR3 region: CASSQLLVATEAFF. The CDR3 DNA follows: TGTGCCAGCAGCCAATTATTAGTGGCCACTGAAGCTTTCTTT.

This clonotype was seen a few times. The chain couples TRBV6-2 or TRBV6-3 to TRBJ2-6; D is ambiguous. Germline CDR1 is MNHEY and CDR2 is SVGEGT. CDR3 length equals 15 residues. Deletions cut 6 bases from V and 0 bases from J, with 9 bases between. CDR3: CASSLSLSGANVLTF. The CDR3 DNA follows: TGTGCCAGCAGCCTTAGCCTCTCTGGGGCCAACGTCCTGACTTTC.

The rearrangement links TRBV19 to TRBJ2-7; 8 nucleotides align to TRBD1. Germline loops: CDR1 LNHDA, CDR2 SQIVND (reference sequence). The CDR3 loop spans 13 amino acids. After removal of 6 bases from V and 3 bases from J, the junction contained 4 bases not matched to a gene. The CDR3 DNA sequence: TGTGCCAGTAGCAGACAGGGGTACTACGAGCAGTACTTC. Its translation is CASSRQGYYEQYF.

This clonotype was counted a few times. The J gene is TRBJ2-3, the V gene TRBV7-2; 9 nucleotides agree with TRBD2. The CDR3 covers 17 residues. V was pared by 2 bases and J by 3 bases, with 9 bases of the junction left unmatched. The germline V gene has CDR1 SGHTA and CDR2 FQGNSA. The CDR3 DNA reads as TGTGCCAGCAGCTTAAGGTCGAGGCTAGCGGGGACAGATACGCAGTATTTT. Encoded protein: CASSLRSRLAGTDTQYF.

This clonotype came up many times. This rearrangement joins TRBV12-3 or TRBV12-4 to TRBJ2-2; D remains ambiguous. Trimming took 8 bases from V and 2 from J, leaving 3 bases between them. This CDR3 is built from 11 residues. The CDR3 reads CASGNTGELFF. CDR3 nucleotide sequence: TGTGCCAGCGGTAACACCGGGGAGCTGTTTTTT.

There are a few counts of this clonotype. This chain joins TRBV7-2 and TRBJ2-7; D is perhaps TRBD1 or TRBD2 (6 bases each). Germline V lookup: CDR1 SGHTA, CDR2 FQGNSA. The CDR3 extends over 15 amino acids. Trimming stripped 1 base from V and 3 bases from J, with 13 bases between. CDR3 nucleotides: TGTGCCAGCAGCTTAGGGGGGGACAAAGTCTACGAGCAGTACTTC. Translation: CASSLGGDKVYEQYF. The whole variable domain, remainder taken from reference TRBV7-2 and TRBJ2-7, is GAGVSQSPSNKVTEKGKDVELRCDPISGHTALYWYRQSLGQGLEFLIYFQGNSAPDKSGLPSDRFSAERTGGSVSTLTIQRTQQEDSAVYLCASSLGGDKVYEQYFGPGTRLTVT.

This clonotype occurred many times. CDR3 protein: CASSRGRGQPQHF. The CDR3 nucleotides read TGCGCCAGCAGCCGGGGCCGGGGCCAGCCCCAGCATTTT. This chain joins TRBV5-1 and TRBJ1-5; weak D call: TRBD1 (5 bases). V dropped 4 bases and J dropped 7 bases, with 12 bases sitting between them. Germline loops: CDR1 SGHRS, CDR2 YFSETQ. The CDR3 has 13 amino acids. The full variable domain, completed using reference TRBV5-1 and TRBJ1-5, is KAGVTQTPRYLIKTRGQQVTLSCSPISGHRSVSWYQQTPGQGLQFLFEYFSETQRNKGNFPGRFSGRQFSNSRSEMNVSTLELGDSALYLCASSRGRGQPQHFGDGTRLSIL.

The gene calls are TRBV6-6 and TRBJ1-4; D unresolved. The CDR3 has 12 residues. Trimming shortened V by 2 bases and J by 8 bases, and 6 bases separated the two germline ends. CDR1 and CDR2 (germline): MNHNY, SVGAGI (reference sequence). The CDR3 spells CASSYGGEKLFF. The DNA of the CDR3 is TGTGCCAGCAGTTACGGCGGAGAAAAACTGTTTTTT.

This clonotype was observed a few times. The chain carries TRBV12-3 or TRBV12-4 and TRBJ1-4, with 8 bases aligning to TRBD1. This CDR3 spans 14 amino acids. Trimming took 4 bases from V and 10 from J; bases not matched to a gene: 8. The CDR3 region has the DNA TGTGCCAGCAGTTCTATCGACAGGGGCGGAAAACTGTTTTTT. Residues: CASSSIDRGGKLFF.

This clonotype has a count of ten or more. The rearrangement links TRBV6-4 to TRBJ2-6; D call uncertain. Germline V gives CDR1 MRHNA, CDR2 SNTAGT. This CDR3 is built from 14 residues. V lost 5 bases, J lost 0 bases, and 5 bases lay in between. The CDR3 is CASSMNSGANVLTF. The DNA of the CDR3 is TGTGCCAGCAGTATGAACTCTGGGGCCAACGTCCTGACTTTC.

The CDR3 sequence: CASSPRDGYYGYTF. DNA for the CDR3: TGTGCCAGCTCACCCCGGGACGGCTATTATGGCTACACCTTC. The rearrangement uses TRBV18 and TRBJ1-2, with a possible D match to TRBD1 (5 bases). Germline V gene sequence: CDR1 KGHSH, CDR2 LQKENI. The CDR3 consists of 14 residues. V was trimmed by 3 bases and J by 5 bases, leaving 13 bases between them.

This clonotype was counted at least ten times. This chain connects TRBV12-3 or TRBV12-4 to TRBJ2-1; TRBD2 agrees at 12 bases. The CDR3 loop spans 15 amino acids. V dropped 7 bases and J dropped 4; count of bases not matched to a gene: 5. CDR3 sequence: CASMGTSGFYNEQFF. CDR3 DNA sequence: TGTGCCAGCATGGGGACTAGCGGGTTTTACAATGAGCAGTTCTTC.

The DNA of the CDR3 is TGTGCCAGCAGGCCGGCGGGTAGGACTGAAGCTTTCTTT. It specifies CASRPAGRTEAFF. V gene TRBV12-3 or TRBV12-4 combines with J gene TRBJ1-1; D is unclear. The CDR3 length is 13 residues. V was trimmed by 6 bases and J by 5 bases, leaving 13 bases between them.

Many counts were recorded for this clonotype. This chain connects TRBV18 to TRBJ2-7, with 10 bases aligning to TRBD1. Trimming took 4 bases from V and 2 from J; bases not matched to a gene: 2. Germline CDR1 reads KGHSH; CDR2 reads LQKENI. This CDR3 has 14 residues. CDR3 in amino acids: CASSRGQGAYEQYF. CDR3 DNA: TGTGCCAGCTCACGCGGACAGGGGGCCTACGAGCAGTACTTC.

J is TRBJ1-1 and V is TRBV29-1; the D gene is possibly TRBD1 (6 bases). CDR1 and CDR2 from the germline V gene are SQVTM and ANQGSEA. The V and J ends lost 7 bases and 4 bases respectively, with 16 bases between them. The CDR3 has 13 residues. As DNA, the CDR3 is TGCAGCGGCGAGGGGGGGCTCGGCACTGAAGCTTTCTTT. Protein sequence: CSGEGGLGTEAFF.

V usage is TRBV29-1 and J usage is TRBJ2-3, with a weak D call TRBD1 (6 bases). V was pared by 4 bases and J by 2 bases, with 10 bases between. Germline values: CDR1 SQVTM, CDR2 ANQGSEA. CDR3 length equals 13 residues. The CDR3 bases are TGCAGCGTTGCCAGGGGCCCCACAGATACGCAGTATTTT. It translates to CSVARGPTDTQYF.

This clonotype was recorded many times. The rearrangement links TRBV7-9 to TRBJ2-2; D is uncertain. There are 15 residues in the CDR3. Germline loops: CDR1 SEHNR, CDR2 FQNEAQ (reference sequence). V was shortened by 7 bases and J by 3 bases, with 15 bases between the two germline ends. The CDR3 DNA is TGTGCCAGCACCAGAACATCAGTGGACACCGGGGAGCTGTTTTTT. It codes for CASTRTSVDTGELFF.